This T cell receptor (beta chain) was identified during a study of cytomegalovirus exposure and HLA in healthy donors. The PCR had 60 Vbeta and 13 Jbeta primers. TCRdb's table, derived via immunoSEQ multiplex PCR, lists solely in-frame clones and lacks some. This sample's table has about 200,000 clones. J lost 3 bases, V lost 1 base, and 2 bases had no gene match. The CDR3 has 13 residues. The germline gives CDR1 GTSNPN, CDR2 SVGIG (reference sequence). The chain employs TRBV30 and TRBJ2-7; 8 positions match TRBD1. This TCR was recovered from a boy younger than 18 in good health and CMV-seronegative. Sequenced: PBMCs. The CDR3 DNA reads as TGTGCCTGGAGTGAGGGGACAGGCTACGAGCAGTACTTC. Translation gives CAWSEGTGYEQYF.